This T cell receptor (beta chain) was retrieved from a study of blood T cell repertoires in COVID-19. Across the whole study: There were acute and convalescent COVID-19 samples, and they came from the United States, Italy and Spain.

This CDR3 region has 15 residues. Germline V gene lookup returns CDR1 PRHDT and CDR2 FYEKMQ (reference sequence). The V end was cut by 0 bases, the J end by 2 bases, with 8 bases between. Original methodology: How many nucleated cells were present was estimated from reference gene primer amplification. Here immunoSEQ multiplex PCR was the method, and the copy in TCRdb shows in-frame clones only, minus some. The V and J calls and clone size are taken from that table; D and trimming were inferred from the DNA. The table lists under 150,000 clones, around four fifths of them singletons, with roughly 6.4% in the top ten. Cohorts were based on clinical histories the participants reported.

The sequencing sample was made of PBMCs or T cells enriched from blood (not recorded which). The rearrangement links TRBV13 to TRBJ1-5; D uncertain. This receptor was obtained from a middle-aged woman who had recovered from COVID-19. The DNA for the CDR3 is TGTGCCAGCAGCTTAGGCTCCGGGGGCAATCAGCCCCAGCATTTT. This sequence encodes CASSLGSGGNQPQHF.